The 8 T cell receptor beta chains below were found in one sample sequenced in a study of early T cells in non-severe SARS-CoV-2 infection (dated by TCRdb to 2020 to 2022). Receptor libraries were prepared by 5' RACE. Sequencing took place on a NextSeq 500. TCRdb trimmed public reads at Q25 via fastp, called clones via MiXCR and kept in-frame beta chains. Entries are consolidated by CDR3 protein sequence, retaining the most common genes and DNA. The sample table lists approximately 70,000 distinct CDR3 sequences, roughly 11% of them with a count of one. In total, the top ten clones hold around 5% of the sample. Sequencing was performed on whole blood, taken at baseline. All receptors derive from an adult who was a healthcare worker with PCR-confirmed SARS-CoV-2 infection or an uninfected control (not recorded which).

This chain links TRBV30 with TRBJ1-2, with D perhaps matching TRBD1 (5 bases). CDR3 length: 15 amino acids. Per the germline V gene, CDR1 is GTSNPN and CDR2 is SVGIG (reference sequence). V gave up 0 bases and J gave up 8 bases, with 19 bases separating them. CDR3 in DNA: TGTGCCTGGAGTGTCGGGACGGACCTTTTTCGCGGCTACACCTTC. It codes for CAWSVGTDLFRGYTF.

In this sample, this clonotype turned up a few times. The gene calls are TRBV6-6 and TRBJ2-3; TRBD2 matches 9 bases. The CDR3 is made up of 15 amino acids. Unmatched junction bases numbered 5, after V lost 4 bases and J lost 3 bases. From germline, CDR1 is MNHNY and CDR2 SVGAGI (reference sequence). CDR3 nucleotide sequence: TGTGCCAGCAGTTGGGACAGCGGGAGGACAGATACGCAGTATTTT. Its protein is CASSWDSGRTDTQYF.

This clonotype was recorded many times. CDR3 amino acids: CASSRASTDTQYF. CDR3 sequence (DNA): TGTGCCAGCAGCAGGGCGAGCACAGATACGCAGTATTTT. The chain has TRBV11-2 and TRBJ2-3, with D hard to call. The CDR3 extends over 13 amino acids. CDR1 and CDR2 from the germline V gene are SGHAT and FQNNGV. Trimming removed 5 bases from V and 0 bases from J, with 6 bases in between. Variable domain in full (rest from reference TRBV11-2 and TRBJ2-3): EAGVAQSPRYKIIEKRQSVAFWCNPISGHATLYWYQQILGQGPKLLIQFQNNGVVDDSQLPKDRFSAERLKGVDSTLKIQPAKLEDSAVYLCASSRASTDTQYFGPGTRLTVL.

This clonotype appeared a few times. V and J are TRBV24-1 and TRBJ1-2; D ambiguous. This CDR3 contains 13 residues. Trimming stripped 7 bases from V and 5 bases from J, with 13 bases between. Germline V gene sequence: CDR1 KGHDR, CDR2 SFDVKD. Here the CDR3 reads CATSEEGGYGYTF. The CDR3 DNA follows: TGTGCCACCAGCGAAGAGGGAGGTTATGGCTACACCTTC.

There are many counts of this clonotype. The CDR3 region is CASFLGGGSGGTQYF. CDR3 coding DNA: TGTGCCAGCTTCTTGGGTGGTGGTTCGGGTGGTACGCAGTATTTT. The chain is built from TRBV5-4 and TRBJ2-3; D not resolved. The CDR3 consists of 15 residues. Germline V gene sequence: CDR1 SGHNT, CDR2 YYREEE (reference sequence). Trimming pared 7 bases from V and 8 bases from J, leaving 23 bases between.

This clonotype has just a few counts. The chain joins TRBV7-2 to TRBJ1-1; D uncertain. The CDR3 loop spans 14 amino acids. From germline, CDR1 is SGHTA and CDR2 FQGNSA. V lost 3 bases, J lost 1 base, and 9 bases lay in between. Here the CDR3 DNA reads TGTGCCAGCAGCTTTGGTGTAGGGAACACTGAAGCTTTCTTT. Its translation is CASSFGVGNTEAFF.

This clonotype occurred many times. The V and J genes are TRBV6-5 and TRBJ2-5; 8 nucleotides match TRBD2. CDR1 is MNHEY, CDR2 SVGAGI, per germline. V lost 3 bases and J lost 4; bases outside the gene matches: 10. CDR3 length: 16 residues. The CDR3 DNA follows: TGTGCCAGCAGTTATTTGGCTAGCGGGCGGTCAGAGACCCAGTACTTC. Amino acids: CASSYLASGRSETQYF.

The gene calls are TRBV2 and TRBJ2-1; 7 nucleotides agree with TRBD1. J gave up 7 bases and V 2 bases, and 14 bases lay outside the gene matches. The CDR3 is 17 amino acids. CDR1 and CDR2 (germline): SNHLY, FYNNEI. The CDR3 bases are TGTGCCAGCAGTGAATCTTCGAGGTCGAGGGGGCGGAATGAGCAGTTCTTC. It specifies CASSESSRSRGRNEQFF.